Listed below are T cell receptor beta chains from one sample, sequenced in a study of blood T cell repertoires in COVID-19. Only in-frame clones appear in the TCRdb table, and some are missing; sequencing was by immunoSEQ multiplex PCR. Found here are fewer than 300,000 clones, about 85% of them singletons; the top ten hold 0.87%. Sequencing was carried out using peripheral blood. The receptor source for this set is a human donor with COVID-19, enrolled during active disease. The donor label of this sample is uncertain. CDR3s include the opening cysteine and the closing phenylalanine or tryptophan. The D gene is left open where the match is weak. Expanded clones are given a class, and other clones once, few, many or no size at all.

j_call	clone_size	v_call	d_call	cdr3_nt	cdr3_aa
TRBJ1-2	-	TRBV10-3	-	TGTGCCATCAGTTCGACCCCTCAGGCGACAGGCTATGGCTACACCTTC	CAISSTPQATGYGYTF
TRBJ1-4	-	TRBV5-1	TRBD1	TGCGCCAGCAGCAGGGGACAGCCGACGATGGAGGAAAAACTGTTTTTT	CASSRGQPTMEEKLFF
TRBJ2-1	-	TRBV2	TRBD2	TGTGCCAGCAGTGTGTTTTGGCGGCTAGCGGGAGCCTACAATGAGCAGTTCTTC	CASSVFWRLAGAYNEQFF
TRBJ1-2	-	TRBV19	TRBD1	TGTGCCAGTTTCGACAGGGACGAGGGTGGCTACACCTTC	CASFDRDEGGYTF
TRBJ1-3	once	TRBV6-5	-	TGTGCCAGCAGAGGAGTCCGAAGCTCTGGAAACACCATATATTTT	CASRGVRSSGNTIYF
TRBJ2-1	-	TRBV12-3/TRBV12-4	-	TGTGCCAGCAGTTTACCTTTCAATGAGCAGTTCTTC	CASSLPFNEQFF
TRBJ2-1	-	TRBV18	-	TGTGCCAGCTCCCAGACGCCCCCACTTTGGAGCTCCTACAATGAGCAGTTCTTC	CASSQTPPLWSSYNEQFF
TRBJ2-4	-	TRBV2	-	TGTGCCTGCGGAGGGGACGGCAAAAACATTCAGTACTTC	CACGGDGKNIQYF
TRBJ1-6	-	TRBV7-9	TRBD1	TGTGCCAGCCGATACCCCCCGAGACAGGGGAATTCACCCCTCCACTTT	CASRYPPRQGNSPLHF
TRBJ1-2	-	TRBV28	TRBD1	TGTGCCAGCAGTCCTGCCCTGGGCAGGGGGCAATACGGCTACACCTTC	CASSPALGRGQYGYTF
TRBJ2-3	-	TRBV3-1/TRBV3-2	-	TGTGCCAGCAGCCGTTCGTCAGGGGCAGATACGCAGTATTTT	CASSRSSGADTQYF
TRBJ2-5	-	TRBV5-1	-	TGCGCCAGCAGCTTGCTTTCGGCGGAAGAGACCCAGTACTTC	CASSLLSAEETQYF
TRBJ1-1	-	TRBV2	TRBD1	TGTGCCAGCAGGGGGGACAGGCGCGGTGTAGTCGCTTTCTTT	CASRGDRRGVVAFF
TRBJ2-1	-	TRBV21-1	-	TGTGCCAGCAGCCCGGGACTAGCGGGCGAAAAAGGGCAGTTCTTC	CASSPGLAGEKGQFF
TRBJ2-2	-	TRBV9	-	TGTGCCAGCAGCCCTACCACAGGCTTGAGGACCGGGGAGCTGTTTTTT	CASSPTTGLRTGELFF
TRBJ1-1	-	TRBV6-5	TRBD1	TGTGCCAGCAAGGACAGGGGGCTGACTGAAGCTTTCTTT	CASKDRGLTEAFF
TRBJ2-7	-	TRBV5-6	-	TGTGCCAGCAGCTTGGGGCCTCCCTACGAGCAGTACTTC	CASSLGPPYEQYF
TRBJ1-5	few	TRBV30	-	TGTGCCTGGAGGTCCGGGGTTAGCAATCAGCCCCAGCATTTT	CAWRSGVSNQPQHF
TRBJ1-4	-	TRBV3-1/TRBV3-2	TRBD1	TGTGCCAGCACCCAAGCCAATCCCTATAATGACAGGGGGAATGAAAAACTGTTTTTT	CASTQANPYNDRGNEKLFF
TRBJ2-2	-	TRBV7-2	TRBD2	TGTGCCAGCAGCTTGGGACTAAGGTCCGGGGAGCTGTTTTTT	CASSLGLRSGELFF
TRBJ1-5	-	TRBV19	-	TGTGCCAGTAGTATTTCAGCGCCGGACAAGAATCAGCCCCAGCATTTT	CASSISAPDKNQPQHF
TRBJ1-1	-	TRBV18	TRBD1	TGTGCCAGCTCCCCCCGGGGGCAGGGGGACACTGAAGCTTTCTTT	CASSPRGQGDTEAFF
TRBJ1-5	-	TRBV28	-	TGTGCCAGCAGTCCATCGACACAGGGTAGAAATCAGCCCCAGCATTTT	CASSPSTQGRNQPQHF
TRBJ1-1	-	TRBV28	-	TGTGCCAGCAGTTTATTTCCAGTTGCCACATCGAACACTGAAGCTTTCTTT	CASSLFPVATSNTEAFF
TRBJ1-4	-	TRBV29-1	TRBD1	TGCAGCGTTAACCGGGACAGAACGGAAAAACTGTTTTTT	CSVNRDRTEKLFF
TRBJ1-5	-	TRBV10-3	TRBD1	TGTGCCATCAGCCAGACAGGGGTTAGCAATCAGCCCCAGCATTTT	CAISQTGVSNQPQHF
TRBJ1-1	-	TRBV3-1/TRBV3-2	TRBD1	TGTGCCAGCAGCCAAGGACCCCTAGGACAGGGTAACACTGAAGCTTTCTTT	CASSQGPLGQGNTEAFF
TRBJ2-1	-	TRBV18	-	TGTGCCAACTCACCATCGGGCGGGTTCTCCTACAATGAGCAGTTCTTC	CANSPSGGFSYNEQFF
TRBJ2-3	-	TRBV6-1	-	TGTGCCAGCAGTGAAACTCAGGCGTCAGATACGCAGTATTTT	CASSETQASDTQYF
TRBJ1-5	-	TRBV25-1	-	TGTGCCAGCAGTCCGTACAGGGTAAGCAATCAGCCCCAGCATTTT	CASSPYRVSNQPQHF
TRBJ2-1	-	TRBV11-2	-	TGTGCCAGCAGCTTACGTTCCAAGAGCTCCTACAATGAGCAGTTCTTC	CASSLRSKSSYNEQFF
TRBJ1-2	-	TRBV18	-	TGTGCCAGCTCACCACAGAGGGCTGGTAACTATGGCTACACCTTC	CASSPQRAGNYGYTF
TRBJ1-1	-	TRBV6-6	-	TGTGCCAGCAGCCAACTACAGGGCAGCACTGAAGCTTTCTTT	CASSQLQGSTEAFF
TRBJ2-7	once	TRBV9	TRBD1	TGTGCCAGCAGCCCGCGCCCTATCGGGACAGGGGTTTCCGAGCAGTACTTC	CASSPRPIGTGVSEQYF
TRBJ1-2	-	TRBV15	-	TGTGCCACTTCCGACAGCATAGACTATGGCTACACCTTC	CATSDSIDYGYTF
TRBJ1-2	few	TRBV18	-	TGTGCCAGCTCACCCCGGGATCACTATGGCTACACCTTC	CASSPRDHYGYTF
TRBJ1-1	-	TRBV11-2	-	TGTGCCAGCAGCTTAGATCAGGGGACGGCTTTCTTT	CASSLDQGTAFF
TRBJ1-5	-	TRBV5-6	TRBD1	TGTGCCAGCAGCTTGTGGGGGACAGCCACCTACAATCAGCCCCAGCATTTT	CASSLWGTATYNQPQHF
TRBJ2-3	-	TRBV19	TRBD2	TGTGCCAGTAAAATAAGCGGGAGAACAGATACGCAGTATTTT	CASKISGRTDTQYF
TRBJ2-6	-	TRBV19	-	TGTGCCAGTAGTAACAGGGTGTCTGGGGCCAACGTCCTGACTTTC	CASSNRVSGANVLTF
TRBJ2-7	-	TRBV15	TRBD2	TGTGCCACCAGCTGGACTAGCGACTCCTACGAGCAGTACTTC	CATSWTSDSYEQYF
TRBJ1-1	-	TRBV6-1	-	TGTGCCAGCAGTGAAGAGGGGAAAGCTTTCTTT	CASSEEGKAFF
TRBJ2-4	-	TRBV4-3	-	TGCGCCAGCAGCCAAATGCCAGGGGATGGGGAAAACATTCAGTACTTC	CASSQMPGDGENIQYF
TRBJ1-2	-	TRBV6-5	-	TGTGCCAGCGGGGGGGAACTTGGCTACACCTTC	CASGGELGYTF